Ten or more counts support the clone carrying this TCR beta chain. The CDR3 covers 13 residues. The V and J ends lost 7 bases and 1 base, in that order; junction bases with no gene match: 4. CDR1 is LNHDA and CDR2 is SQIVND in the germline V gene (reference sequence). TCRdb re-called the PCR reads with MiXCR, one entry per CDR3 protein. The sample carries hundreds of thousands of distinct CDR3 sequences, 25% recorded once. This record comes from a study of molecular identifiers for immune sequencing clone quantification. Across the study: For replicates, RNA isolated from approximately 22,000 or 94,000 naive CD8 cells was divided into five portions, of which four were sequenced.

The chain has TRBV19 and TRBJ2-7, with 7 bases lining up with TRBD2. Sequencing was performed on naive CD8+ T cells from blood, with Jurkat cell RNA spiked in. Specified subset: FACS-sorted CD8+CD4-CCR7+CD45RA+ naive T cells. The TCR was taken from a human donor in good health. Some libraries in this study had Jurkat cell RNA spiked in. The CDR3 nucleotides read TGTGCCAGTACCGGGGGAGGGTCCTACGAGCAGTACTTC. Translated: CASTGGGSYEQYF.